What follows describes a single T cell receptor beta chain. This sample stems from a study of blood T cell repertoires in COVID-19. This table comes from immunoSEQ multiplex PCR, and its TCRdb copy is limited to in-frame clones, with some not included. Counted here are 99,000 or so clones, 65% to 85% occurring once; the ten biggest clones make up 1.5% to 2.5%. The CDR3 length is 17 residues. CDR1 and CDR2 from the germline V gene are LGHNA and YNFKEQ. The V end was cut by 4 bases, the J end by 6 bases, with 22 bases between. The chain carries TRBV4-2 and TRBJ1-5, with TRBD1 as a possible D gene (5 bases). This clonotype was obtained from a man between 70 and 80 years old with active or convalescent COVID-19. The sample comprised peripheral blood. CDR3 protein: CASSLKRDQGKSQPQHF. The CDR3 DNA is TGTGCCAGCAGCCTTAAACGTGATCAGGGAAAAAGTCAGCCCCAGCATTTT.